This T cell receptor (beta chain) was recovered during a study of blood T cell repertoires in COVID-19. Sequenced by immunoSEQ multiplex PCR; TCRdb stores in-frame clones only, minus some. The sample contains about 150,000 clones, 76% of which appear only once. The V gene's germline CDR1 is SGHVS and CDR2 FQNEAQ. The CDR3 spans 14 residues. Trimming cost V 6 bases and J 1 base, with 10 bases left between them. J is TRBJ1-3 and V is TRBV7-8, with D tentatively TRBD1 (6 bases). This TCR was recovered from a woman at least 80 years old with acute or convalescent COVID-19. The specimen was peripheral blood. CDR3 amino acids: CASSLQGSGNTIYF. The CDR3 coding sequence is TGTGCCAGCAGTTTACAGGGATCTGGAAACACCATATATTTT.